This TCR beta chain was documented in a study of T cells after yellow fever vaccination. Looking at the study overall: It was SMART-Seq v4 Ultra Low Input that prepared the fractions with low cell numbers.

This clonotype has just a few counts. Template switching by 5'RACE produced TCR cDNA, adding a universal primer site and UMIs. TCRdb used MiXCR to reprocess the 5' RACE reads, holding one entry per CDR3 protein. The top ten hold 23% of the sample, which has 310,000 or so distinct CDR3 sequences, 3% to 4.5% seen once. Trimming stripped 0 bases from V and 9 bases from J, with 14 bases between. The germline V gene has CDR1 LGHNA and CDR2 YSLEER. The CDR3 has 14 residues. The rearrangement uses TRBV4-3 and TRBJ1-1; D is perhaps TRBD1 (6 bases). The sequencing here drew on PBMCs, taken on the day of the yellow fever booster vaccination. The receptor's source is a man aged 18 to 35 who received the YFV17D yellow fever vaccine. CDR3 DNA sequence: TGCGCCAGCAGCCAAGATTCCTTTGGACAGAAAGCTTTCTTT. It is translated as CASSQDSFGQKAFF.